The clone carrying this TCR beta chain is a singleton in its sample. The data were produced by immunoSEQ multiplex PCR, yet TCRdb's version contains in-frame clones alone and is incomplete. The data hold about 110,000 clones, with 70% to 85% observed a single time. V shed 5 bases and J shed 5 bases, with 12 bases lying between them. The germline CDR1 and CDR2 sequences are MNHEY and SVGAGI. The CDR3 has 13 residues. This sample was included in a study of control samples from healthy donors and cancer patients. This sequence joins TRBV6-5 and TRBJ1-2; D is unclear. The sample was blood. The clonotype comes from a man between 18 and 35 years old in good health. This CDR3 is CASSPQNDYGYTF. CDR3 coding DNA: TGTGCCAGCAGTCCTCAGAACGATTATGGCTACACCTTC.